This TCR beta chain was identified during a study of Graves' ophthalmopathy and Graves' hyperthyroidism. General study points: Ophthalmopathy could be told apart from stable hyperthyroidism by a 13-signature model (approximately 90% sensitivity, approximately 81% specificity). Blood also carried most expanded thyroid clonotypes exceeding 0.001 frequency.

The authors amplified TCR beta CDR3 regions from RNA transcripts. RT-PCR was first run with HTBI primers, then multiplex PCR in a second round. MiXCR was run by TCRdb on the multiplex PCR reads, yielding one entry per CDR3 protein. This table holds around 1.1 million distinct CDR3 sequences, roughly two fifths found once. Among the exclusions were patients with other autoimmune diseases, uncontrolled infections, pregnancy or lactation. This clonotype was seen only a few times. What it binds is unknown. Germline-derived CDR1 and CDR2 are LGHNT and FRNRAP. The CDR3 covers 17 residues. With V trimmed by 0 bases and J by 0 bases, 5 bases remained unmatched.

The J gene is TRBJ1-2, the V gene TRBV12-5; 9 bases fit TRBD1. The TCR sequence derives from an adult man with Graves' hyperthyroidism. Specimen: peripheral blood or thyroid tissue (not recorded which). CDR3 loop: CASGLVKDRGANYGYTF. CDR3 nucleotides: TGTGCTAGTGGTTTGGTAAAGGACAGGGGCGCTAACTATGGCTACACCTTC.